Reported below is one T cell receptor (beta chain). Its antigen is not known. This record comes from a study of tumor-infiltrating lymphocytes in localized non-small cell lung cancer. For the study at large: Several tumor histologies, both smoking statuses, and some post-neoadjuvant chemotherapy samples were included. From each patient, both tumor and uninvolved lung, non-adjacent to tumor, were sampled. Findings and limits, study-wide: TCR sequencing covered a subset of patients with enough tissue. Technical variation could not be separated from intratumor heterogeneity here.

The ends were cut back, 5 bases at V and 0 bases at J, with 20 bases in the middle. CDR1 and CDR2 from the germline V gene are GTSNPN and SVGIG (reference sequence). The CDR3 is 18 amino acids. Data came from immunoSEQ multiplex PCR; TCRdb stores just in-frame clones and leaves some out. Counted here are fewer than 8,500 clones, over 75% occurring once; the ten biggest clones make up approximately 10%. The clonotype originates from a human donor with non-small cell lung cancer. The genes are TRBV30 and TRBJ2-6, with D perhaps given as TRBD1 or TRBD2 (7 bases each). Sequencing used lung tumor tissue. The CDR3 protein is CAWVLRGGIYSGANVLTF. Here the CDR3 DNA reads TGTGCCTGGGTTCTCAGGGGGGGCATATACTCTGGGGCCAACGTCCTGACTTTC.